Each of the 20 T cell receptor beta chains below was sequenced from the same sample in a study of vaccination effects on CD4 cells after COVID-19. Under the ViraFEST assay, PBMC were stimulated with viral peptide pools so that antigen-specific CD4+ T cells expanded. Sequencing was performed afterwards. A 10-day culture period preceded the isolation of CD4+ T cells. Nucleocapsid antibodies were negative in the vaccine recipients, who had never had SARS-CoV-2 infection. No antigens are known for them. Method: immunoSEQ multiplex PCR; TCRdb's copy keeps in-frame clones and lacks some. The sample lists around 36,000 clones; under 75% were seen once. Specimen: CD4+ T cells from PBMCs cultured with SARS-CoV-2 spike peptides, collected before COVID-19 vaccination. The receptors here all came from a human donor who received a COVID-19 vaccine.

This chain joins TRBV7-2 and TRBJ2-2; tentatively, D is TRBD2 (5 bases). The V end was cut by 1 base, the J end by 5 bases, with 11 bases between. The CDR3 loop spans 15 amino acids. Looked up from germline, CDR1 is SGHTA and CDR2 is FQGNSA. In DNA, the CDR3 is TGTGCCAGCAGCTTAGGGATCGGCGGGACCGGGGAGCTGTTTTTT. Residues: CASSLGIGGTGELFF.

This sequence joins TRBV4-2 and TRBJ1-6, with D unclear. The CDR3 has 15 amino acids. V lost 1 base and J lost 5, with 9 bases in between. Germline-derived CDR1 and CDR2 are LGHNA and YNFKEQ. DNA for the CDR3: TGTGCCAGCAGCCAAGTGAGGGCCAATAATTCACCCCTCCACTTT. This sequence encodes CASSQVRANNSPLHF.

The CDR3 loop reads CAWSEAGATEAFF. CDR3 sequence (DNA): TGTGCCTGGAGTGAGGCGGGGGCCACTGAAGCTTTCTTT. The chain couples TRBV30 to TRBJ1-1; D possibly corresponds to TRBD1 (6 bases). Germline CDR1 reads GTSNPN; CDR2 reads SVGIG (reference sequence). Trimming left V 1 base short and J 4 bases short, with 10 bases between. The CDR3 has 13 residues.

The V and J genes are TRBV19 and TRBJ1-2, with TRBD1 matching 7 bases. The CDR3 extends over 13 amino acids. V gave up 2 bases and J gave up 11 bases; unmatched junction bases: 8. CDR1 is LNHDA, CDR2 SQIVND, per germline (reference sequence). CDR3 sequence: CASSISTGVLYTF. The CDR3 nucleotides are TGTGCCAGTAGTATAAGCACAGGGGTGCTATACACCTTC.

The chain recombines TRBV28 with TRBJ1-1, with D possibly matching TRBD1 (5 bases). Germline CDR1 and CDR2: MDHEN and SYDVKM. V lost 6 bases and J 0 bases, leaving 11 bases between the germline ends. The CDR3 length is 14 residues. The CDR3 DNA is TGTGCCAGCAGCCCGACAGCCATGAACACTGAAGCTTTCTTT. Translated, it gives CASSPTAMNTEAFF.

This clone was seen only a few times. This chain joins TRBV27 and TRBJ2-1; 10 positions match TRBD1. V gave up 0 bases and J gave up 9 bases; unmatched junction bases: 5. Germline V lookup: CDR1 MNHEY, CDR2 SMNVEV (reference sequence). The CDR3 has 15 residues. DNA of the CDR3: TGTGCCAGCAGTTTATCGACAGGGGGCCAGGGTGAGCAGTTCTTC. This translates into CASSLSTGGQGEQFF.

V gene TRBV6-1 combines with J gene TRBJ2-2, with D perhaps matching TRBD1 (8 bases). Germline values: CDR1 MNHNS, CDR2 SASEGT. With 4 bases removed from V and 1 base from J, the gap between germline ends came to 19 bases. The CDR3 has 18 amino acids. The CDR3 nucleotides read TGTGCCAGCAGTGCAAGAAGGGGGGGGACAGGGAACACCGGGGAGCTGTTTTTT. Amino acids: CASSARRGGTGNTGELFF.

This sequence joins TRBV7-2 and TRBJ2-5; 9 bases fit TRBD2. Germline loops: CDR1 SGHTA, CDR2 FQGNSA. The CDR3 spans 16 residues. The trim removed 5 bases at V and 5 bases at J, leaving 12 bases unmatched. The CDR3 DNA reads as TGTGCCAGCAGCCCCGACTGGCGGGGGGGCCGGGAGACCCAGTACTTC. It yields the protein CASSPDWRGGRETQYF.

This chain joins TRBV9 and TRBJ1-1; possibly TRBD1 for D (5 bases). CDR3 length: 15 residues. CDR1 is SGDLS and CDR2 is YYNGEE in the germline V gene. Trimming took off 0 bases at V and 4 bases at J, with 13 bases between the two ends. The CDR3 reads CASSVAGGVRTEAFF. For the CDR3, the DNA is TGTGCCAGCAGCGTAGCGGGAGGGGTTCGCACTGAAGCTTTCTTT.

The rearrangement links TRBV28 to TRBJ1-2, with D perhaps matching TRBD1 (5 bases). The CDR3 has 17 residues. Germline CDR1 reads MDHEN; CDR2 reads SYDVKM. With 4 bases removed from V and 6 bases from J, the gap between germline ends came to 24 bases. CDR3: CASSSSSQGWVVDGYTF. The CDR3 DNA sequence: TGTGCCAGCAGTTCATCCTCCCAGGGTTGGGTCGTTGATGGCTACACCTTC.

The chain joins TRBV15 to TRBJ2-5; D ambiguous. The CDR3 totals 14 residues. From germline, CDR1 is LNHNV and CDR2 YYDKDF (reference sequence). V was trimmed by 9 bases and J by 0 bases, leaving 14 bases between them. CDR3 DNA sequence: TGTGCCACTCAGATTTCCACCAACCAAGAGACCCAGTACTTC. This codes for CATQISTNQETQYF.

The J gene is TRBJ1-2, the V gene TRBV28; 8 positions agree with TRBD1. The V and J ends lost 6 bases and 5 bases, in that order; junction bases with no gene match: 5. Per the germline V gene, CDR1 is MDHEN and CDR2 is SYDVKM. The CDR3 covers 13 residues. The CDR3 DNA reads as TGTGCCAGCAGCTCAGGGGGCGTGTATGGCTACACCTTC. Amino acids: CASSSGGVYGYTF.

The J gene is TRBJ2-5, the V gene TRBV7-2, with TRBD2 matching 10 bases. The CDR3 spans 15 residues. Looked up from germline, CDR1 is SGHTA and CDR2 is FQGNSA. Losses at the gene ends were 0 bases for V and 5 bases for J; bases not matched to a gene: 3. The CDR3 nucleotides are TGTGCCAGCAGCTTAGCCCTAGCGGGGGTGGAGACCCAGTACTTC. Translation: CASSLALAGVETQYF.

The rearrangement links TRBV28 to TRBJ1-2; D unclear. The germline V and J ends were trimmed by 3 bases and 1 base, with 15 bases remaining between them. The CDR3 runs to 16 residues. Germline-derived CDR1 and CDR2 are MDHEN and SYDVKM. CDR3: CASSLSGHFNNYGYTF. In nucleotides, the CDR3 is TGTGCCAGCAGTTTGAGTGGCCATTTTAATAACTATGGCTACACCTTC.

This clone appeared a few times. The genes are TRBV6-2 or TRBV6-3 and TRBJ1-2; 9 bases agree with TRBD1. V trimming: 4 bases; J trimming: 8 bases; junction bases outside the gene matches: 8. The CDR3 runs to 14 residues. CDR1 is MNHEY, CDR2 SVGEGT, per germline. CDR3 loop: CASSFTGGRVGYTF. The CDR3 coding sequence is TGTGCCAGCAGTTTTACAGGGGGCAGGGTCGGCTACACCTTC.

The chain couples TRBV3-1 (or the pseudogene TRBV3-2) to TRBJ2-1; 10 nucleotides line up with TRBD2. V shed 4 bases, J shed 3 bases, and the junction held 6 bases outside the gene matches. CDR1 is LGHDT, CDR2 YNNKEL, per germline (reference sequence). This CDR3 is built from 16 residues. The CDR3 sequence: CASSPLTSGNYNEQFF. In DNA, the CDR3 is TGTGCCAGCAGCCCACTCACTAGCGGGAACTACAATGAGCAGTTCTTC.

The chain links TRBV7-2 to TRBJ1-6, with D unclear. Trimming removed 1 base from V and 7 bases from J, with 11 bases in between. The CDR3 is made up of 15 amino acids. Germline CDR1 SGHTA, CDR2 FQGNSA. Written as DNA, the CDR3 is TGTGCCAGCAGCTTAGATAGGACCGCAAATTCACCCCTCCACTTT. Translated: CASSLDRTANSPLHF.

The chain is built from TRBV4-3 and TRBJ2-7; tentative D call: TRBD1 (6 bases). V shed 0 bases and J shed 3 bases, with 18 bases lying between them. This CDR3 is 17 amino acids long. Looked up from germline, CDR1 is LGHNA and CDR2 is YSLEER. The CDR3 loop is CASSQDTAAGEIYEQYF. The CDR3 bases are TGCGCCAGCAGCCAAGATACGGCGGCAGGGGAAATCTACGAGCAGTACTTC.

This chain joins TRBV18 and TRBJ1-5; no clear D gene. The CDR3 contains 14 residues. Germline CDR1 reads KGHSH; CDR2 reads LQKENI. V lost 1 base, J lost 4 bases, and 8 bases lay in between. CDR3 residues: CASSPLRANQPQHF. The CDR3, as DNA: TGTGCCAGCTCACCACTGCGGGCAAATCAGCCCCAGCATTTT.

V and J are TRBV5-1 and TRBJ2-3, with 7 bases lining up with TRBD2. This CDR3 spans 15 amino acids. CDR1 is SGHRS, CDR2 YFSETQ, per germline. With 0 bases clipped from V and 3 bases from J, the junction kept 4 bases outside the gene matches. The CDR3 coding sequence is TGCGCCAGCAGCTTGGGGGCCGGGGGGACAGATACGCAGTATTTT. Translation: CASSLGAGGTDTQYF.